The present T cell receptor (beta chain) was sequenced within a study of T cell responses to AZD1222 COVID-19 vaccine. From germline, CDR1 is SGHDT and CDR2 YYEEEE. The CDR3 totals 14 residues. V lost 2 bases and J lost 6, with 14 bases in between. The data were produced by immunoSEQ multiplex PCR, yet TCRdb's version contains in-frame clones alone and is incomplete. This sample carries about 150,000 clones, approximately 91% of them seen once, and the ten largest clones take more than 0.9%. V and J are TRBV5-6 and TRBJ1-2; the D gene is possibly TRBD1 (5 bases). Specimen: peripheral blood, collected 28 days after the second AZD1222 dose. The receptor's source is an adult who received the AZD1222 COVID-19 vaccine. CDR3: CASSFGQGGHGYTF. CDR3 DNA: TGTGCCAGCAGCTTTGGTCAGGGAGGGCATGGCTACACCTTC.